This T cell receptor (beta chain) was obtained from a study of OX40 agonist ivuxolimab in advanced cancers. Study at large: Patient treatment consisted of intravenous ivuxolimab administration every 2 weeks at 0.01 to 10 mg/kg.

Overall study results and limits: CD4+ and CD8+ T cells in blood underwent clonal expansion by week 6 at 0.1 to 3.0 mg/kg.

The sampling schedule covered blood at baseline, cycle 4 day 1, and cycle 7 day 1. Notes on this clone: Its antigen is as yet unknown.

The data were produced by immunoSEQ multiplex PCR, yet TCRdb's version contains in-frame clones alone and is incomplete. The table lists tens of thousands of clones, approximately 90% of them singletons. The sequence was obtained from an adult with an advanced solid tumor such as melanoma, head and neck, liver or kidney cancer. The input for sequencing was CD4+ or CD8+ T cells sorted from blood, taken in a trial of the OX40 agonist ivuxolimab.

CDR3 residues: CASQDRGDGDTQYF. CDR3 DNA sequence: TGTGCCAGCCAAGACAGGGGGGATGGAGATACGCAGTATTTT. This chain uses TRBV19 with TRBJ2-3; 9 positions match TRBD1. The CDR3 consists of 14 residues. Germline lookup yields CDR1 LNHDA and CDR2 SQIVND (reference sequence). V shed 9 bases and J 5 bases; nucleotides not matched to a gene: 9. The variable domain in full, completed from reference TRBV19 and TRBJ2-3, reads DGGITQSPKYLFRKEGQNVTLSCEQNLNHDAMYWYRQDPGQGLRLIYYSQIVNDFQKGDIAEGYSVSREKKESFPLTVTSAQKNPTAFYLCASQDRGDGDTQYFGPGTRLTVL.